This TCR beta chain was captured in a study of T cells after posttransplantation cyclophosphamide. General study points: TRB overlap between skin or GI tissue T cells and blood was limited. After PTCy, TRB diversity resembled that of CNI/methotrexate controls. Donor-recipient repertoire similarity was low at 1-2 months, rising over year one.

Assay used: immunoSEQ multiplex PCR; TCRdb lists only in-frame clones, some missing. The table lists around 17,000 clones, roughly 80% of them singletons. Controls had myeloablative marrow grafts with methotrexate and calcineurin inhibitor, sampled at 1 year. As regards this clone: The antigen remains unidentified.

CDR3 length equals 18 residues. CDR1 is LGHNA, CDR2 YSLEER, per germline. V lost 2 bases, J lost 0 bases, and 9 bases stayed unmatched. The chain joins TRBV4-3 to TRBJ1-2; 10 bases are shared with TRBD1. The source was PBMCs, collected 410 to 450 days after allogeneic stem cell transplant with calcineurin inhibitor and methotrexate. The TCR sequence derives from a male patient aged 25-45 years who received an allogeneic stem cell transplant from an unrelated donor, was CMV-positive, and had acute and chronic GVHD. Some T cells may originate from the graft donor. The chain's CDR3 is CASSQSRTGGISNYGYTF. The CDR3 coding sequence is TGCGCCAGCAGCCAATCCCGGACAGGGGGAATTTCTAACTATGGCTACACCTTC.